Shown below are 24 T cell receptor beta chains from a single sample sequenced in a study of T cells in localized non-small cell lung cancer. Generated by immunoSEQ multiplex PCR, the TCRdb table keeps only in-frame clones and is missing some. Seen here are about 40,000 clones, around 86% observed once, and the top ten hold 6.5% to 8%. The sample consisted of peripheral blood mononuclear cells, taken before any cancer treatment. Receptors were obtained from a male donor aged 60 or over with stage II lung adenocarcinoma.

The chain joins TRBV28 to TRBJ2-3; D unresolved. V lost 2 bases to trimming and J lost 5 bases, with 5 bases between them. The CDR3 totals 12 residues. CDR1 and CDR2 (germline): MDHEN, SYDVKM. The CDR3 nucleotides read TGTGCCAGCAGTTTAAGGAAAGATACGCAGTATTTT. Protein sequence: CASSLRKDTQYF.

For this clone: One end of the junction does not line up with germline, which may come from a read error. This chain uses TRBV6-1 with TRBJ2-7; D might be TRBD1 (6 bases). Germline V gives CDR1 MNHNS, CDR2 SASEGT. The length of the CDR3 is 14 residues. CDR3 sequence reads: CASSLQGSSDEQYF. CDR3 sequence (DNA): TGTGCCAGCAGCCTACAGGGATCCTCCGACGAGCAGTACTTC.

The chain uses TRBV19 and TRBJ1-1; perhaps TRBD1 as D (6 bases). Trimming cost V 7 bases and J 1 base, with 16 bases left between them. This CDR3 spans 15 amino acids. The germline V gene encodes CDR1 LNHDA and CDR2 SQIVND (reference sequence). This CDR3 reads CASTLLGAGNTEAFF. In nucleotides, the CDR3 is TGTGCCAGTACTCTCCTGGGGGCAGGGAACACTGAAGCTTTCTTT. The full variable domain, completed using reference TRBV19 and TRBJ1-1, is DGGITQSPKYLFRKEGQNVTLSCEQNLNHDAMYWYRQDPGQGLRLIYYSQIVNDFQKGDIAEGYSVSREKKESFPLTVTSAQKNPTAFYLCASTLLGAGNTEAFFGQGTRLTVV.

The CDR3 loop reads CASSPRGGMNTEAFF. The CDR3 DNA sequence: TGTGCCAGCAGCCCCCGGGGCGGGATGAACACTGAAGCTTTCTTT. The chain combines TRBV7-9 with TRBJ1-1, with D possibly TRBD1 on 5 matching bases. Trimming shortened V by 5 bases and J by 0 bases, and 13 bases separated the two germline ends. The CDR3 loop spans 15 amino acids. Germline V gene data show CDR1 as SEHNR and CDR2 as FQNEAQ (reference sequence). Full variable domain (missing parts from reference TRBV7-9 and TRBJ1-1): DTGVSQNPRHKITKRGQNVTFRCDPISEHNRLYWYRQTLGQGPEFLTYFQNEAQLEKSRLLSDRFSAERPKGSFSTLEIQRTEQGDSAMYLCASSPRGGMNTEAFFGQGTRLTVV.

The chain recombines TRBV15 with TRBJ1-2; no clear D gene. Per the germline V gene, CDR1 is LNHNV and CDR2 is YYDKDF (reference sequence). This CDR3 spans 12 amino acids. V gave up 1 base and J gave up 7 bases, with 7 bases separating them. The CDR3 sequence is CATSRAAGGYTF. CDR3 coding DNA: TGTGCCACCAGCAGAGCCGCAGGTGGCTACACCTTC.

This sequence joins TRBV18 and TRBJ1-1, with D possibly being TRBD1 (5 bases). Trimming took 0 bases from V and 4 from J, leaving 18 bases between them. The CDR3 is 17 amino acids. The germline V gene encodes CDR1 KGHSH and CDR2 LQKENI. The CDR3 spells CASSPPISQGKGTEAFF. In nucleotides, the CDR3 is TGTGCCAGCTCACCACCCATATCTCAGGGAAAGGGCACTGAAGCTTTCTTT.

The chain joins TRBV5-6 to TRBJ1-2; D is unclear. Trimming shortened V by 4 bases and J by 0 bases, and 13 bases separated the two germline ends. CDR3 length equals 15 residues. The V gene's germline CDR1 is SGHDT and CDR2 YYEEEE. The CDR3 loop reads CASSRTESANYGYTF. The DNA of the CDR3 is TGTGCCAGCAGCCGTACGGAGAGCGCTAACTATGGCTACACCTTC.

This sequence joins TRBV5-4 and TRBJ1-4; D remains unclear. Trimming pared 1 base from V and 4 bases from J, leaving 14 bases between. The germline V gene has CDR1 SGHNT and CDR2 YYREEE (reference sequence). The CDR3 has 16 amino acids. The CDR3 DNA reads as TGTGCCAGCAGCTTGAAAGTGGGCCAGATTAATGAAAAACTGTTTTTT. It specifies CASSLKVGQINEKLFF.

The V and J genes are TRBV5-1 and TRBJ2-3; 7 bases map to TRBD2. Per the germline V gene, CDR1 is SGHRS and CDR2 is YFSETQ. The CDR3 extends over 17 amino acids. Germline trimming cut 1 base from V and 0 bases from J; bases unmatched to any gene: 8. The CDR3 is CASSLRTSVASTDTQYF. The CDR3 bases are TGCGCCAGCAGCTTGCGTACTAGCGTTGCTAGCACAGATACGCAGTATTTT.

This chain uses TRBV2 with TRBJ2-7; D uncertain. Germline V gene sequence: CDR1 SNHLY, CDR2 FYNNEI. CDR3 size: 13 residues. V lost 1 base, J lost 2 bases, and 6 bases lay in between. For the CDR3, the DNA is TGTGCCAGCAGTGAAGGGTCTGCCTACGAGCAGTACTTC. Protein sequence: CASSEGSAYEQYF.

V gene TRBV15 combines with J gene TRBJ2-5; perhaps D is TRBD1 or TRBD2 (5 bases each). Germline CDR1 LNHNV, CDR2 YYDKDF (reference sequence). The ends were cut back, 3 bases at V and 5 bases at J, with 19 bases in the middle. The CDR3 covers 16 residues. The CDR3 DNA sequence: TGTGCCACCAGCAGTGTCCGGGACGCAGGTCGGGAGACCCAGTACTTC. This codes for CATSSVRDAGRETQYF.

CDR3 bases: TGTGCCGTAAATGGGGACAGCGCCTACGAGCAGTACTTC. It is translated as CAVNGDSAYEQYF. J is TRBJ2-7 and V is TRBV19; 7 bases are shared with TRBD1. Germline CDR1 LNHDA, CDR2 SQIVND (reference sequence). The CDR3 consists of 13 residues. V shed 11 bases and J 2 bases; nucleotides not matched to a gene: 9.

The V call is TRBV7-3, the J call TRBJ2-1; D call uncertain. The V end lost 3 bases, the J end lost 5 bases, and 8 bases lay between the germline ends. The CDR3 spans 13 residues. CDR1 SGHTA and CDR2 FQGTGA come from the germline V gene. CDR3 in amino acids: CASSFRANNEQFF. CDR3 DNA sequence: TGTGCCAGCAGCTTCCGGGCAAACAATGAGCAGTTCTTC.

This clone was seen a few times. The chain combines TRBV6-5 with TRBJ2-7, with 9 bases identical to TRBD1. The CDR3 contains 14 residues. J lost 6 bases, V lost 5 bases, and 8 bases had no gene match. Per the germline V gene, CDR1 is MNHEY and CDR2 is SVGAGI. The CDR3, as DNA: TGTGCCAGCAGTCCCGGGACAGGGTTTAGCGAGCAGTACTTC. As protein: CASSPGTGFSEQYF.

This chain uses TRBV9 with TRBJ1-1; 8 bases line up with TRBD1. The ends lost 0 bases at V and 6 bases at J; junction bases unmatched: 4. The CDR3 contains 14 residues. Germline V lookup: CDR1 SGDLS, CDR2 YYNGEE. The CDR3 protein is CASSVAPGQAEAFF. The CDR3 DNA sequence: TGTGCCAGCAGCGTAGCTCCGGGACAGGCTGAAGCTTTCTTT.

The chain joins TRBV2 to TRBJ2-2; D not certain. The germline V and J ends were trimmed by 6 bases and 1 base, with 12 bases remaining between them. Germline V gene sequence: CDR1 SNHLY, CDR2 FYNNEI. This CDR3 spans 15 amino acids. The CDR3 DNA reads as TGTGCCAGCAGGATAAGTCCGAGGAACACCGGGGAGCTGTTTTTT. This gives the protein CASRISPRNTGELFF.

The chain employs TRBV7-9 and TRBJ2-7; 8 nucleotides line up with TRBD1. The CDR3 runs 17 residues. Germline V lookup: CDR1 SEHNR, CDR2 FQNEAQ (reference sequence). Trimming cost V 4 bases and J 5 bases; bases outside gene matches: 16. Here the CDR3 DNA reads TGTGCCAGCAGCTCCTATCATACCGACAGGGGTGTCGACGAGCAGTACTTC. It yields the protein CASSSYHTDRGVDEQYF.

CDR3: CASQGFGTYNEQFF. CDR3 nucleotide sequence: TGTGCCAGCCAGGGCTTTGGGACTTACAATGAGCAGTTCTTC. The chain couples TRBV28 to TRBJ2-1, with D possibly being TRBD2 (6 bases). Per germline, CDR1 MDHEN and CDR2 SYDVKM. The CDR3 is 14 residues long. Trimming removed 8 bases at V and 4 bases at J, with 15 bases between.

This clone has just a few counts. The chain combines TRBV28 with TRBJ2-1; D may be TRBD1 or TRBD2 (5 bases each). Germline CDR1 reads MDHEN; CDR2 reads SYDVKM. The CDR3 covers 12 residues. Trimming removed 3 bases at V and 9 bases at J, with 9 bases between. CDR3: CASSFAGSEQFF. The DNA for the CDR3 is TGTGCCAGCAGTTTCGCAGGGAGTGAGCAGTTCTTC. Full variable domain (missing parts from reference TRBV28 and TRBJ2-1): DVKVTQSSRYLVKRTGEKVFLECVQDMDHENMFWYRQDPGLGLRLIYFSYDVKMKEKGDIPEGYSVSREKKERFSLILESASTNQTSMYLCASSFAGSEQFFGPGTRLTVL.

This sequence joins TRBV9 and TRBJ2-1; 12 positions agree with TRBD2. The germline V gene encodes CDR1 SGDLS and CDR2 YYNGEE. The CDR3 is made up of 15 amino acids. The trim removed 6 bases at V and 1 base at J, leaving 2 bases unmatched. The CDR3 coding sequence is TGTGCCAGCACTAGCGGGAGGGCGTCCTACAATGAGCAGTTCTTC. Encoded protein: CASTSGRASYNEQFF.

CDR3 sequence reads: CASSGGLAVHTDTQYF. In DNA, the CDR3 is TGTGCCAGCAGCGGGGGACTAGCGGTCCACACAGATACGCAGTATTTT. V gene TRBV5-4 combines with J gene TRBJ2-3, with 11 bases identical to TRBD2. CDR3 length: 16 residues. V was pared by 4 bases and J by 2 bases, with 6 bases of the junction left unmatched. The germline CDR1 and CDR2 sequences are SGHNT and YYREEE (reference sequence).

This rearrangement joins TRBV6-5 to TRBJ1-1; maybe TRBD1 (6 bases). This CDR3 is 14 amino acids long. CDR1 and CDR2 from the germline V gene are MNHEY and SVGAGI. Trimming took 6 bases from V and 0 from J, leaving 11 bases between them. The DNA of the CDR3 is TGTGCCAGCAGCTTTGGACAGATGAACACTGAAGCTTTCTTT. Protein sequence: CASSFGQMNTEAFF.

This clone was counted a single time. The chain carries TRBV6-6 and TRBJ1-4; no clear D. The CDR3 is 14 residues long. The ends were cut back, 6 bases at V and 6 bases at J, with 14 bases in the middle. The V gene's germline CDR1 is MNHNY and CDR2 SVGAGI (reference sequence). The CDR3 bases are TGTGCCAGCAGGCTCGGCGGAGGTTATGAAAAACTGTTTTTT. Translated: CASRLGGGYEKLFF.

This rearrangement joins TRBV7-2 to TRBJ1-2, with a possible D match to TRBD1 (6 bases). CDR1 and CDR2 from the germline V gene are SGHTA and FQGNSA. The CDR3 spans 15 residues. V lost 0 bases to trimming and J lost 4 bases, with 12 bases between them. CDR3 sequence reads: CASSLAGQTPYGYTF. Here the CDR3 DNA reads TGTGCCAGCAGCTTAGCCGGACAGACTCCCTATGGCTACACCTTC.